This T cell receptor (beta chain) came from a study of blood T cell repertoires in COVID-19. The overall study: Nucleic acid was either cDNA or gDNA, and it came from T cells, B-cell-depleted T cells, or PBMCs.

Researchers sorted participants into cohorts using their self-reported clinical history. This CDR3 comprises 14 residues. With 6 bases removed from V and 4 bases from J, the gap between germline ends came to 15 bases. Germline V lookup: CDR1 MDHEN, CDR2 SYDVKM. In the original analysis: Amplification of reference gene primers was used by the study to estimate nucleated cell counts. Clones were sequenced by immunoSEQ multiplex PCR, and TCRdb holds only the in-frame ones, with some missing. V and J calls plus clone size are reproduced from that table; the DNA served to infer D and trimming. In the table there are roughly 250,000 clones, about 85% of which are singletons.

The source is a woman in her 30s with acute COVID-19. The V call is TRBV28, the J call TRBJ2-5; a weak D match, TRBD2 (5 bases). What was sequenced was PBMCs or T cells enriched from blood (not recorded which). The DNA for the CDR3 is TGTGCCAGCAGCCATTCACTAGTTACAGAGACCCAGTACTTC. This gives the protein CASSHSLVTETQYF. Drawing the rest from reference TRBV28 and TRBJ2-5, the complete variable domain is DVKVTQSSRYLVKRTGEKVFLECVQDMDHENMFWYRQDPGLGLRLIYFSYDVKMKEKGDIPEGYSVSREKKERFSLILESASTNQTSMYLCASSHSLVTETQYFGPGTRLLVL.